The subject of this entry is one T cell receptor (beta chain). The sample originates from a study of OX40 agonist ivuxolimab in advanced cancers. The assay was immunoSEQ multiplex PCR, and TCRdb's table has in-frame clones only and misses some. This sample has approximately 77,000 clones, with over 85% found just once. This sample comprised CD4+ or CD8+ T cells sorted from blood, obtained in a trial of the OX40 agonist ivuxolimab. This receptor was taken from an adult with an advanced solid tumor such as melanoma, head and neck, liver or kidney cancer.

The DNA of the CDR3 is TGTGCCAGCAGTTACTCGGGGGGAGCCGGAACCGGGGAGCTGTTTTTT. This gives the protein CASSYSGGAGTGELFF. The chain uses TRBV6-5 and TRBJ2-2; D might be TRBD2 (6 bases). The germline CDR1 and CDR2 sequences are MNHEY and SVGAGI. V lost 0 bases and J lost 5, with 13 bases in between. CDR3 length equals 16 residues.